This T cell receptor (beta chain) was sequenced for a study of identifying expanded T cells in peripheral blood. Study conclusions and caveats: About 1.2 clones differed between technical replicates, versus about 17 and 20 over time. Across healthy donors, higher total template counts meant significantly greater approximately 2-week count variance.

Libraries were prepared by immunoSEQ multiplex PCR; TCRdb keeps only in-frame clonotypes and omits some of them. This table has 80,000 to 95,000 clones, about 91% appearing once. As to this clone: The antigen is unknown.

Collection occurred without any documented infections or immune events in donors. Germline CDR1 KGHSH, CDR2 LQKENI. CDR3 length: 13 residues. V dropped 3 bases and J dropped 13 bases, with 13 bases sitting between them. The receptor was derived from a person aged 18-70 years in good health. Sequenced material: blood. This chain uses TRBV18 with TRBJ1-6; no clear D gene. The CDR3 DNA is TGTGCCAGCTCACCGACGGACCTCGAGCCCCTCCACTTT. Residues: CASSPTDLEPLHF. The whole variable domain, filled in from reference TRBV18 and TRBJ1-6, reads NAGVMQNPRHLVRRRGQEARLRCSPMKGHSHVYWYRQLPEEGLKFMVYLQKENIIDESGMPKERFSAEFPKEGPSILRIQQVVRGDSAAYFCASSPTDLEPLHFGNGTRLTVT.